The rows below give T cell receptor beta chains drawn from one sample of a study of shared clonotypes between healthy human individuals. Produced via immunoSEQ multiplex PCR; TCRdb's table is partial and in-frame only. Among approximately 1,000,000 clones listed, 78% were seen once. Material: memory CD4+ T cells from PBMCs. These TCRs come from a young man in good health. Some clones in this sample may be carry-over from other donors' samples. Both conserved end residues are part of each CDR3. Fields, in order: V gene, J gene, D gene, clone size, CDR3 DNA, CDR3 protein. A D gene is named only where the DNA matches it firmly. A clone size is listed for some rows: how often the clone was seen (once, few, many), or a class if it is expanded.

>TRBV11-2|TRBJ1-1|-|-
TGTGCCAGCAGCTTAGACAGGGGCGCTGAAGCTTTCTTT
CASSLDRGAEAFF
>TRBV11-2|TRBJ1-2|-|-
TGTGCCAGCAGCTTAGCCCCGGGTAATAGTGGCTACACCTTC
CASSLAPGNSGYTF
>TRBV6-1|TRBJ2-2|-|-
TGTGCCACCCCAGGGGACAACACCGGGGAGCTGTTTTTT
CATPGDNTGELFF
>TRBV5-1|TRBJ2-3|TRBD2|-
TGCGCCAGCAGCTTGGACGGACTAGCGGGATACACAGATACGCAGTATTTT
CASSLDGLAGYTDTQYF
>TRBV5-4|TRBJ2-1|-|-
TGTGCCAGCAGCTTCCCCATGGCAGGGGGAGGGCCAAACAATGAGCAGTTCTTC
CASSFPMAGGGPNNEQFF
>TRBV7-9|TRBJ1-2|-|-
TGTGCCAGCAGCTTTCTCGACATTAACTATGGCTACACCTTC
CASSFLDINYGYTF
>TRBV28|TRBJ2-3|TRBD2|-
TGTGCCAGCAGCCGCCCTCTAGCGGGAGGATTAGATACGCAGTATTTT
CASSRPLAGGLDTQYF
>TRBV5-6|TRBJ2-1|-|-
TGTGCCAGCAGCTTGGTAGGGGGGCCCAACAATGAGCAGTTCTTC
CASSLVGGPNNEQFF
>TRBV19|TRBJ1-1|-|-
TGTGCCAGTAGTATCTTTGCCGGCGCTGAAGCTTTCTTT
CASSIFAGAEAFF
>TRBV18|TRBJ1-1|-|-
TGTGCCAGCTCACCCCAGGGGTTGACTGAAGCTTTCTTT
CASSPQGLTEAFF
>TRBV5-6|TRBJ2-3|-|-
TGTGCCAGCAGCTCGGGCCCTGCCGCAGATACGCAGTATTTT
CASSSGPAADTQYF
>TRBV5-6|TRBJ1-1|-|-
TGTGCCAGCAGCCTGGAGAAGACGAACACTGAAGCTTTCTTT
CASSLEKTNTEAFF
>TRBV9|TRBJ2-5|-|-
TGTGCCAGCAGCACCCGACTAGGAGAGACCCAGTACTTC
CASSTRLGETQYF
>TRBV11-2|TRBJ1-3|-|-
TGTGCCAGCAGCTTAGGGGCTTTGGGCTCTGGAAACACCATATATTTT
CASSLGALGSGNTIYF
>TRBV4-3|TRBJ1-1|-|-
TGCGCCAGCAGCCAAGTGCCGAGCATGAACACTGAAGCTTTCTTT
CASSQVPSMNTEAFF
>TRBV4-2|TRBJ2-7|-|few
TGTGCCAGCAGCCCCGCCCCGACCTCCTACGAGCAGTACTTC
CASSPAPTSYEQYF
>TRBV18|TRBJ2-6|-|-
TGTGCCAGCTCACCACTGGACAGCCGATCTGGGGCCAACGTCCTGACTTTC
CASSPLDSRSGANVLTF
>TRBV10-3|TRBJ1-4|-|-
TGTGCCATCAGCTCCCGGGGCGAGGACGAAAAACTGTTTTTT
CAISSRGEDEKLFF
>TRBV5-1|TRBJ1-1|-|-
TGCGCCAGCAGCTTGGACGGTCGTGAAATGAACACTGAAGCTTTCTTT
CASSLDGREMNTEAFF
>TRBV6-1|TRBJ2-7|-|-
TGTGCCAGCAGTGTATCCCCACGTGGGAGTTACGAGCAGTACTTC
CASSVSPRGSYEQYF
>TRBV19|TRBJ2-2|-|many
TGTGCCAGTAGTATACAAGCGAACACCGGGGAGCTGTTTTTT
CASSIQANTGELFF
>TRBV2|TRBJ1-2|-|-
TGTGCCAGCAGTGCTGGACGGTACTATGGCTACACCTTC
CASSAGRYYGYTF
>TRBV5-1|TRBJ2-2|-|-
TGCGCCAGCAGCTCGATACAGGGTAACACCGGGGAGCTGTTTTTT
CASSSIQGNTGELFF
>TRBV18|TRBJ1-2|-|once
TGTGCCAGCTCCGTAACGGACACAAACTATGGCTACACCTTC
CASSVTDTNYGYTF
>TRBV6-4|TRBJ2-3|TRBD2|-
TGTGCCAGCAGTGACAGAGCGGGAAGCACAGATACGCAGTATTTT
CASSDRAGSTDTQYF
>TRBV5-1|TRBJ1-1|-|-
TGCGCCAGCAGCCTGAACGGGCGGGGCACTGAAGCTTTCTTT
CASSLNGRGTEAFF
>TRBV6-5|TRBJ1-4|-|-
TGTGCCAGCAGTTACTCGGGGGGGAATGAAAAACTGTTTTTT
CASSYSGGNEKLFF
>TRBV6-5|TRBJ2-7|-|-
TGTGCCAGCAGTGGCTTGGGGCTCTCCTACGAGCAGTACTTC
CASSGLGLSYEQYF
>TRBV27|TRBJ1-1|-|-
TGTGCCAGCGGCCCCTTGGGGGGGAAGGACACTGAAGCTTTCTTT
CASGPLGGKDTEAFF
>TRBV6-1|TRBJ2-3|TRBD2|-
TGTGCCAGCAGTGAAGCGACGCTAGCGGCTAGCACAGATACGCAGTATTTT
CASSEATLAASTDTQYF
>TRBV5-1|TRBJ2-1|-|-
TGCGCCAGCAGCTTGAGTGGTTCCCCCTACAATGAGCAGTTCTTC
CASSLSGSPYNEQFF
>TRBV7-9|TRBJ1-5|-|-
TGTGCCAGCAGCACTCCGGGGCTGCCCCAGCATTTT
CASSTPGLPQHF
>TRBV6-5|TRBJ2-2|TRBD1|once
TGTGCCAGCAGAGGACAGGGGGTCACCGGGGAGCTGTTTTTT
CASRGQGVTGELFF
>TRBV2|TRBJ2-1|-|-
TGTGCCAGCCTCAAGAGGGTTCAGTTCTTC
CASLKRVQFF
>TRBV28|TRBJ1-1|TRBD1|-
TGTGCCAGCAACCCCCCGACAGGGTGGAACACTGAAGCTTTCTTT
CASNPPTGWNTEAFF
>TRBV4-2|TRBJ2-1|TRBD2|-
TGTGCCAGCAGCCAAGTGCTAGCGGGAGGGCCTATGGGTGAGCAGTTCTTC
CASSQVLAGGPMGEQFF
>TRBV11-3|TRBJ2-2|-|-
TGTGCCAGCAGCCGCGGGGTCGGAGGGAACGGGGAGCTGTTTTTT
CASSRGVGGNGELFF
>TRBV4-2|TRBJ1-2|-|few
TGTGCCAGCAGCCCCCGACGGAGCGGAGCTAACTATGGCTACACCTTC
CASSPRRSGANYGYTF
>TRBV11-3|TRBJ1-1|-|-
TGTGCCAGCAGCTTCAGAGACGGGAACACTGAAGCTTTCTTT
CASSFRDGNTEAFF
>TRBV6-5|TRBJ2-5|TRBD1|-
TGTGCCAGCAGTTACAGCGGGACAGGGAGGGAGACCCAGTACTTC
CASSYSGTGRETQYF
>TRBV6-4|TRBJ2-4|-|-
TGTGCCAGCAGTGACTCACGGGGGACCATTCAGTACTTC
CASSDSRGTIQYF
>TRBV6-5|TRBJ1-1|-|-
TGTGCCAGCAGTTACGAGCAGGGTGGGAACACTGAAGCTTTCTTT
CASSYEQGGNTEAFF
>TRBV2|TRBJ1-1|-|-
TGTGCCAGCATCAACGTAGGGGGGACTGAAGCTTTCTTT
CASINVGGTEAFF
>TRBV5-6|TRBJ2-6|-|few
TGTGCCAGCACCCTTACCCAGGGGGGGTTTGGGGCCAACGTCCTGACTTTC
CASTLTQGGFGANVLTF
>TRBV18|TRBJ1-4|TRBD1|few
TGTGCCAGCTCACCATACACAGGGGGCGCAGGAGAAAAACTGTTTTTT
CASSPYTGGAGEKLFF
>TRBV7-8|TRBJ2-7|-|-
TGTAAGTTTCAGGGACCAGGGAATAAGTACGAGCAGTACTTC
CKFQGPGNKYEQYF
>TRBV4-1|TRBJ1-1|-|-
TGCGCCAGCAGCCCCAGAGGGGCGGGACAAAACACTGAAGCTTTCTTT
CASSPRGAGQNTEAFF
>TRBV28|TRBJ1-2|-|-
TGTGCCAGCAGTTTATCAGACTATGGCTACACCTTC
CASSLSDYGYTF
>TRBV10-2|TRBJ2-7|TRBD2|few
TGCGCCAGCAGTGAGTCGACTAGCGGGAGGCAATACGAGCAGTACTTC
CASSESTSGRQYEQYF
>TRBV27|TRBJ2-5|-|-
TGTGCCAGCAGTTTATCCCCTGGCGGGGAGACCCAGTACTTC
CASSLSPGGETQYF
>TRBV28|TRBJ2-4|TRBD2|-
TGTGCCAGCAGTCTCAGCGGGAGGGCCCTCATTCAGTACTTC
CASSLSGRALIQYF
>TRBV9|TRBJ2-3|-|-
TGTGCCAGCAGCTCGACTCGCTCAGATACGCAGTATTTT
CASSSTRSDTQYF
>TRBV28|TRBJ1-2|TRBD1|-
TGTGCCAGCAGCCTCCCAGGGGGACAGTATGGCTACACCTTC
CASSLPGGQYGYTF
>TRBV19|TRBJ1-2|TRBD1|-
TGTGCCAGTAGTTCCCCGGACAGGGGGCTTCTTCCGAGTAACTATGGCTACACCTTC
CASSSPDRGLLPSNYGYTF
>TRBV5-1|TRBJ2-3|-|-
TGCGCCAGCAGCAAGGTGTTGGGGGTTCGCACAGATACGCAGTATTTT
CASSKVLGVRTDTQYF
>TRBV6-1|TRBJ1-1|-|few
TGTGCCAGCAGTCTGGACGGTTACACTGAAGCTTTCTTT
CASSLDGYTEAFF